Below, 28 T cell receptor beta chains from the same sample are listed, as sequenced in a study of T cells in Graves' hyperthyroidism and ophthalmopathy. The CDR3 regions of TCR beta were amplified from RNA transcripts. Using the HTBI primer set, a first-round RT-PCR was run on the TCR CDR3. Via MiXCR, TCRdb re-called the multiplex PCR reads, giving one row per CDR3 protein. The sample includes about 560,000 distinct CDR3 sequences, over 15% seen only once; the top ten take about 17%. Source material: blood. These TCRs come from a woman under 30 with Graves' hyperthyroidism.

This clonotype was counted only a few times. V gene TRBV5-1 combines with J gene TRBJ1-1; D remains ambiguous. Germline CDR1 SGHRS, CDR2 YFSETQ. Trimming pared 0 bases from V and 5 bases from J, leaving 11 bases between. The CDR3 has 14 amino acids. The CDR3 spells CASSLVPGGTEAFF. CDR3 sequence (DNA): TGCGCCAGCAGCTTGGTTCCTGGCGGAACTGAAGCTTTCTTT.

This clonotype was counted many times. The rearrangement joins TRBV6-5 to TRBJ1-5; tentative D call: TRBD1 (6 bases). Trimming cost V 2 bases and J 1 base, with 18 bases left between them. Germline V gene sequence: CDR1 MNHEY, CDR2 SVGAGI. The CDR3 is 18 residues long. CDR3 coding DNA: TGTGCCAGCAGTTACCCGTTGTCACCCGGGACAAGCAATCAGCCCCAGCATTTT. Its translation: CASSYPLSPGTSNQPQHF.

This clonotype occurred many times. The chain joins TRBV7-3 to TRBJ1-1; D possibly corresponds to TRBD1 (5 bases). Germline V gene lookup returns CDR1 SGHTA and CDR2 FQGTGA. The CDR3 loop spans 13 amino acids. V was trimmed by 4 bases and J by 1 base, leaving 7 bases between them. CDR3 DNA sequence: TGTGCCAGCAGCTCACAGGAGAACACTGAAGCTTTCTTT. This gives the protein CASSSQENTEAFF. Full variable domain (outside the CDR3, taken from reference TRBV7-3 and TRBJ1-1): GAGVSQTPSNKVTEKGKYVELRCDPISGHTALYWYRQSLGQGPEFLIYFQGTGAADDSGLPNDRFFAVRPEGSVSTLKIQRTERGDSAVYLCASSSQENTEAFFGQGTRLTVV.

This rearrangement joins TRBV5-1 to TRBJ2-1, with a possible D match to TRBD2 (5 bases). The V end was cut by 1 base, the J end by 4 bases, with 15 bases between. Looked up from germline, CDR1 is SGHRS and CDR2 is YFSETQ. The CDR3 sequence is 16 residues long. The CDR3 reads CASSLFGRVGYNEQFF. The DNA of the CDR3 is TGCGCCAGCAGCTTGTTCGGGCGGGTAGGATACAATGAGCAGTTCTTC.

This clonotype was detected many times. The chain links TRBV6-1 to TRBJ2-3; TRBD1 matches 8 bases. The germline CDR1 and CDR2 sequences are MNHNS and SASEGT. Trimming took 3 bases from V and 4 from J; bases not matched to a gene: 3. This CDR3 region has 14 residues. CDR3 residues: CASSEDRVADTQYF. Written as DNA, the CDR3 is TGTGCCAGCAGTGAGGACAGGGTTGCAGATACGCAGTATTTT.

This clonotype was counted a few times. The J gene is TRBJ2-7, the V gene TRBV5-1; a possible D gene is TRBD1 (6 bases). Germline CDR1 reads SGHRS; CDR2 reads YFSETQ. CDR3 size: 13 residues. The V gene lost 4 bases and the J gene lost 3 bases, with 11 bases spanning the gap. The CDR3 is CASSRDMDYEQYF. Here the CDR3 DNA reads TGCGCCAGCAGCCGGGACATGGACTACGAGCAGTACTTC. The full variable domain, in which reference TRBV5-1 and TRBJ2-7 provide the parts outside the CDR3, is KAGVTQTPRYLIKTRGQQVTLSCSPISGHRSVSWYQQTPGQGLQFLFEYFSETQRNKGNFPGRFSGRQFSNSRSEMNVSTLELGDSALYLCASSRDMDYEQYFGPGTRLTVT.

This clonotype has ten or more counts. The chain has TRBV19 and TRBJ2-3, with 8 bases aligning to TRBD2. Germline CDR1 LNHDA, CDR2 SQIVND (reference sequence). The CDR3 spans 16 residues. V dropped 5 bases and J dropped 5; count of bases not matched to a gene: 12. CDR3: CASSGPPGLVRDTQYF. The DNA of the CDR3 is TGTGCCAGTAGTGGACCTCCGGGACTAGTAAGAGATACGCAGTATTTT.

The V call is TRBV4-1, the J call TRBJ1-2; D may be TRBD1 (6 bases). The germline V gene encodes CDR1 MGHRA and CDR2 YSYEKL. V gave up 5 bases and J gave up 0 bases, with 13 bases separating them. This CDR3 comprises 15 residues. For the CDR3, the DNA is TGCGCCAGCAGCAAGACGGGACAAGCTAACTATGGCTACACCTTC. Encoded protein: CASSKTGQANYGYTF.

This clonotype was counted at least ten times. This rearrangement joins TRBV6-1 to TRBJ2-2; TRBD1 matches at 7 bases. The ends lost 8 bases at V and 1 base at J; junction bases unmatched: 1. CDR1 MNHNS and CDR2 SASEGT come from the germline V gene. The CDR3 contains 13 residues. DNA of the CDR3: TGTGCCAGCCGGACAGGGAACACCGGGGAGCTGTTTTTT. Translated: CASRTGNTGELFF.

This clonotype showed up many times. The V gene is TRBV3-1, the J gene TRBJ2-7, with TRBD2 as a possible D gene (6 bases). The CDR3 loop spans 13 amino acids. Trimming took 2 bases from V and 6 from J, leaving 11 bases between them. From germline, CDR1 is LGHDT and CDR2 YNNKEL (reference sequence). CDR3 sequence (DNA): TGTGCCAGCAGCCAAAGCGGGTCATCCGAGCAGTACTTC. Translation gives CASSQSGSSEQYF.

This clonotype has more than one count but fewer than ten. V is TRBV7-9 and J is TRBJ1-1, with D perhaps TRBD1 (5 bases). V lost 3 bases and J lost 8, with 13 bases in between. The CDR3 consists of 13 residues. Germline V gene data show CDR1 as SEHNR and CDR2 as FQNEAQ (reference sequence). For the CDR3, the DNA is TGTGCCAGCAGCTTCATCGGGACGGACGAAGCTTTCTTT. It translates to CASSFIGTDEAFF.

The chain carries TRBV12-3 or TRBV12-4 and TRBJ2-2; D not resolved. There are 15 residues in the CDR3. V lost 1 base, J lost 7 bases, and 13 bases lay in between. CDR3 residues: CASSLEVTTVGELFF. The CDR3 DNA reads as TGTGCCAGCAGTTTAGAGGTCACAACTGTCGGGGAGCTGTTTTTT.

This clonotype was observed at least ten times. The V call is TRBV29-1, the J call TRBJ2-5, with 7 nucleotides matching TRBD2. Per germline, CDR1 SQVTM and CDR2 ANQGSEA. V trimming: 6 bases; J trimming: 2 bases; junction bases outside the gene matches: 6. This CDR3 has 13 residues. CDR3 DNA: TGCAGCGTAACTAGCGCGGGTCAAGAGACCCAGTACTTC. Residues: CSVTSAGQETQYF.

This clonotype was counted at least ten times. CDR3 coding DNA: TGTGCCAGCAGCTTAGCGGGACTGGCCTACGAGCAGTACTTC. Protein sequence: CASSLAGLAYEQYF. The V and J genes are TRBV7-2 and TRBJ2-7, with a tentative D call TRBD2 (6 bases). V was cut by 0 bases and J by 2 bases, with 8 bases left in between. The CDR3 covers 14 residues. Per the germline V gene, CDR1 is SGHTA and CDR2 is FQGNSA.

A few counts support this clonotype. The J gene is TRBJ1-5, the V gene TRBV20-1, with D maybe TRBD1 (5 bases). Trimming removed 5 bases from V and 2 bases from J, with 13 bases in between. CDR1 and CDR2 (germline): DFQATT, SNEGSKA (reference sequence). This CDR3 comprises 14 residues. The DNA of the CDR3 is TGCAGTGCTCCCGGGGCTAGTGGCAATCAGCCCCAGCATTTT. This gives the protein CSAPGASGNQPQHF.

The chain uses TRBV19 and TRBJ2-7; 7 nucleotides agree with TRBD1. The junction had 9 bases not matched to a gene; V was cut back by 5 bases and J by 5 bases. This CDR3 is built from 14 residues. Germline CDR1 and CDR2: LNHDA and SQIVND (reference sequence). CDR3 residues: CASSPTTGTNEQYF. The CDR3 DNA is TGTGCCAGTAGTCCCACGACAGGGACCAACGAGCAGTACTTC.

The V and J genes are TRBV5-1 and TRBJ2-1; D gene uncertain. This CDR3 has 16 residues. V lost 0 bases to trimming and J lost 0 bases, with 10 bases between them. The germline V gene has CDR1 SGHRS and CDR2 YFSETQ. The CDR3: CASSLGLRSSYNEQFF. The CDR3 bases are TGCGCCAGCAGCTTGGGTCTCCGGAGCTCCTACAATGAGCAGTTCTTC.

The table lists this clonotype with many counts. The V gene is TRBV28, the J gene TRBJ2-7; no reliable D call. CDR1 MDHEN and CDR2 SYDVKM come from the germline V gene. There are 11 residues in the CDR3. Trimming left V 4 bases short and J 3 bases short, with 4 bases between. CDR3 loop: CASSSYYEQYF. DNA for the CDR3: TGTGCCAGCAGTTCATACTACGAGCAGTACTTC.

This clonotype appeared a few times. This could be a read error, since a much larger clone is one nucleotide away. The V gene is TRBV28, the J gene TRBJ1-5, with D possibly matching TRBD1 (6 bases). Germline CDR1 reads MDHEN; CDR2 reads SYDVKM. The CDR3 has 18 residues. The CDR3 protein is CASSSTGGATYSSQPQHF. CDR3 DNA sequence: TGTGCCAGCAGTTCCACGGGGGGCGCGACTTATAGCAGTCAGCCCCAGCATTTT. Combining the CDR3 with reference TRBV28 and TRBJ1-5 gives the whole variable domain DVKVTQSSRYLVKRTGEKVFLECVQDMDHENMFWYRQDPGLGLRLIYFSYDVKMKEKGDIPEGYSVSREKKERFSLILESASTNQTSMYLCASSSTGGATYSSQPQHFGDGTRLSIL.

In its sample, this clonotype was seen many times. The chain couples TRBV11-3 to TRBJ2-2; D remains ambiguous. Germline lookup yields CDR1 SGHNT and CDR2 YENEEA. V lost 0 bases to trimming and J lost 7 bases, with 6 bases between them. The CDR3 consists of 13 residues. The CDR3, as DNA: TGTGCCAGCAGCTTAGAGGGTCTCGGGGAGCTGTTTTTT. Amino acid sequence: CASSLEGLGELFF.

This clonotype occurred many times. The V call is TRBV3-1, the J call TRBJ2-7, with 11 positions matching TRBD1. Germline CDR1 LGHDT, CDR2 YNNKEL (reference sequence). J lost 4 bases, V lost 3 bases, and 5 bases had no gene match. This CDR3 spans 15 amino acids. The CDR3 sequence is CASSQGQGVGYEQYF. The CDR3 region has the DNA TGTGCCAGCAGCCAGGGACAGGGGGTCGGTTACGAGCAGTACTTC.

This clonotype was found once. A much larger clone differs from this one at a single base, so this may be a read error. The V call is TRBV7-2, the J call TRBJ1-5; D not certain. The length of the CDR3 is 16 residues. The germline V gene has CDR1 SGHTA and CDR2 FQGNSA. CDR3 bases: TGTGTCAGCAGCTTAGGTACGCAGTATAGCAATCAGCCCCAGCATTTT. It specifies CVSSLGTQYSNQPQHF.

V gene TRBV7-3 combines with J gene TRBJ2-1; 8 bases line up with TRBD1. Germline assignment: CDR1 SGHTA and CDR2 FQGTGA. J lost 8 bases, V lost 2 bases, and 5 bases had no gene match. This CDR3 has 14 residues. For the CDR3, the DNA is TGTGCCAGCAGCTTAGAGGACAGGGTAGATGAGCAGTTCTTC. This codes for CASSLEDRVDEQFF. The full variable domain, with the rest looked up from reference TRBV7-3 and TRBJ2-1, is GAGVSQTPSNKVTEKGKYVELRCDPISGHTALYWYRQSLGQGPEFLIYFQGTGAADDSGLPNDRFFAVRPEGSVSTLKIQRTERGDSAVYLCASSLEDRVDEQFFGPGTRLTVL.

The CDR3 DNA reads as TGTGCCAGCACCGAACCGCGGGGCTACGAGCAGTACTTC. Translation gives CASTEPRGYEQYF. The chain links TRBV6-1 to TRBJ2-7; D might be TRBD2 (6 bases). Trimming removed 7 bases from V and 3 bases from J, with 13 bases in between. The CDR3 is 13 residues long. Germline CDR1 is MNHNS and CDR2 is SASEGT.

This rearrangement joins TRBV24-1 to TRBJ2-2; 12 nucleotides match TRBD1. Trimming took 4 bases from V and 4 from J; bases not matched to a gene: 3. The germline V gene encodes CDR1 KGHDR and CDR2 SFDVKD. The CDR3 sequence is 16 residues long. CDR3 in DNA: TGTGCCACCAGTGAAAGGGACAGGGGGCGCACCGGGGAGCTGTTTTTT. As protein: CATSERDRGRTGELFF.

This clonotype was picked up many times. CDR3 sequence (DNA): TGTGCCATCAGTGAGTTAGACACGATAAGTTTGCAAGAGACCCAGTACTTC. Encoded protein: CAISELDTISLQETQYF. The chain couples TRBV10-3 to TRBJ2-5; D is unresolved. V was cut by 1 base and J by 2 bases, with 17 bases left in between. The CDR3 is 17 residues long. Germline CDR1 ENHRY, CDR2 SYGVKD.

This clonotype was observed many times. The chain recombines TRBV12-3 or TRBV12-4 with TRBJ1-5; D is possibly TRBD1 (5 bases). Trimming shortened V by 3 bases and J by 0 bases, and 15 bases separated the two germline ends. This CDR3 is 17 amino acids long. The CDR3 coding sequence is TGTGCCAGCAGTTTCTCTCTGGGAGGGGATAGCAATCAGCCCCAGCATTTT. It encodes CASSFSLGGDSNQPQHF.

The CDR3 DNA reads TGTGCCAGCAGCCAAGCGTGGGCTTCCTACAATGAGCAGTTCTTC. The encoded protein is CASSQAWASYNEQFF. The V call is TRBV3-1, the J call TRBJ2-1; no definite D call. The CDR3 runs 15 residues. Germline V gives CDR1 LGHDT, CDR2 YNNKEL (reference sequence). The V end lost 1 base, the J end lost 1 base, and 8 bases lay between the germline ends.